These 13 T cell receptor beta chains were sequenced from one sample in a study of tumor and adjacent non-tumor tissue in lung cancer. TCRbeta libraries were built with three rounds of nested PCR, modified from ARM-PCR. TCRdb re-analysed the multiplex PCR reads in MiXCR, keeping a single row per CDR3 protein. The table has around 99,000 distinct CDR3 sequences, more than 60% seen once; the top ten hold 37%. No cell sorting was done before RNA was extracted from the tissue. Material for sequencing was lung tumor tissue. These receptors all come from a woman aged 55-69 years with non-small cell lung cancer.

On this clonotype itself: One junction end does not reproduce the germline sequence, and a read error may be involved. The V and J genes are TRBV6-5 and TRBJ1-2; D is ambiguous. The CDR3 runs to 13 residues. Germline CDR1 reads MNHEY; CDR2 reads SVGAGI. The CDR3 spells CASRLGGNYGYIF. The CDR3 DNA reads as TGTGCCAGCAGATTGGGCGGAAACTATGGCTACATCTTC.

The CDR3 sequence is CASSTGAGETYGYTF. For the CDR3, the DNA is TGTGCCAGCAGCACGGGGGCGGGGGAGACCTATGGCTACACCTTC. V is TRBV7-9 and J is TRBJ1-2; perhaps TRBD1 as D (6 bases). The CDR3 sequence is 15 residues long. The V gene lost 5 bases and the J gene lost 4 bases, with 17 bases spanning the gap. The germline CDR1 and CDR2 sequences are SEHNR and FQNEAQ (reference sequence).

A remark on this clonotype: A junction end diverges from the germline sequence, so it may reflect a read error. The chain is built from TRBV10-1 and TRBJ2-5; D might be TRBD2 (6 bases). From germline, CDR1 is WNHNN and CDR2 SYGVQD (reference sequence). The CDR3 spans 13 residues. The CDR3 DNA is TGCGCCAGCAGCATGAGAGGGGAGGAGACCCAATACTTC. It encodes CASSMRGEETQYF.

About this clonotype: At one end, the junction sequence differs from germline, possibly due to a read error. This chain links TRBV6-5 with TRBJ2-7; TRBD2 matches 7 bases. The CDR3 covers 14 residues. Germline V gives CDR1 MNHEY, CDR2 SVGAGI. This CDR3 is CASSPGGRMYKQYF. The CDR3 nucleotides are TGTGCCAGCAGCCCCGGGGGGAGAATGTACAAGCAATACTTC.

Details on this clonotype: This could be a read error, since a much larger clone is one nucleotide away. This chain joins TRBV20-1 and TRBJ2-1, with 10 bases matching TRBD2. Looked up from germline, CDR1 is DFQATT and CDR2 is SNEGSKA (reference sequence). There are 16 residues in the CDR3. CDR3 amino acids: CGASRLAGTRANEQFF. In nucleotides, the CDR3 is TGCGGTGCTAGCAGACTAGCGGGCACCCGGGCAAATGAGCAGTTCTTC.

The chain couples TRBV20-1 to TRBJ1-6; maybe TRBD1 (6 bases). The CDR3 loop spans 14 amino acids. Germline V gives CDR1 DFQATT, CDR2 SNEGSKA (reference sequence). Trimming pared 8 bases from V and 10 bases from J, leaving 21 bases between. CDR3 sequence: CSTTKQGRGSPLHF. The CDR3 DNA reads TGCAGTACTACTAAACAGGGTCGGGGGTCACCCCTCCACTTT.

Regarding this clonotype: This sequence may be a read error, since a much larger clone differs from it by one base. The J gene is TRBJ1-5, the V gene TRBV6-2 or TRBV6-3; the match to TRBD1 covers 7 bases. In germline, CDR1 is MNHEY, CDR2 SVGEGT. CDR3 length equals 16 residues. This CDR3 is CTSLDRVGQGNQPQHF. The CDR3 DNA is TGTACCTCCCTCGACAGGGTGGGGCAGGGCAATCAGCCCCAGCATTTT.

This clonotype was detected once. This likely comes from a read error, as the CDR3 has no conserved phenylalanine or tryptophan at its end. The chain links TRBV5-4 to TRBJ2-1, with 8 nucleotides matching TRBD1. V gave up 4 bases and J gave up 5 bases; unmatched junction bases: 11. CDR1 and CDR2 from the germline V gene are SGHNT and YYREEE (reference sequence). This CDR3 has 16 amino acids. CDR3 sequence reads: CASSQGARGSNNEQFS. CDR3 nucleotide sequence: TGTGCCAGCAGCCAGGGGGCGCGGGGTTCGAACAATGAGCAGTTCTCC.

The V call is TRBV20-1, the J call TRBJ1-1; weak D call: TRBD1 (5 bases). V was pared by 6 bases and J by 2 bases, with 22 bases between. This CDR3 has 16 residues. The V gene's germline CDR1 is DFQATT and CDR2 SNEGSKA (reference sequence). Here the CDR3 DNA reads TGCAGTGCCAAAATCGAAGGACACTTGGGAAACACTGAAGCTTTCTTT. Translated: CSAKIEGHLGNTEAFF.

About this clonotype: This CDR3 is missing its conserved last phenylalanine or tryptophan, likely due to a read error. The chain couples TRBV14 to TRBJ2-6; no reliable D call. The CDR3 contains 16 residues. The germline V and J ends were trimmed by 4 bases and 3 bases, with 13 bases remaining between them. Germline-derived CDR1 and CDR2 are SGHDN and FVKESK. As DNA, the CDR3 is TGTGCCAGCAGCCCTCTGACGACCCTTGGGGCCAACGTCCTGACTTCC. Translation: CASSPLTTLGANVLTS.

The chain's CDR3 is CSGTSTVTQYF. DNA for the CDR3: TGCAGCGGTACCTCCACGGTTACGCAGTATTTT. The V and J genes are TRBV29-1 and TRBJ2-3; no clear D. Germline V lookup: CDR1 SQVTM, CDR2 ANQGSEA. V was trimmed by 7 bases and J by 8 bases, leaving 13 bases between them. This CDR3 is 11 amino acids long.

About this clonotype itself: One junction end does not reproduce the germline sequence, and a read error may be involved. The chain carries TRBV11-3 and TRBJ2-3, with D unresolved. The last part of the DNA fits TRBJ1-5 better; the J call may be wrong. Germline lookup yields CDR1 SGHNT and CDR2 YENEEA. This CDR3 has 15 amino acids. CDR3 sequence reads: CARSSAGHGGHTQHF. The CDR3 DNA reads TGTGCCAGGAGCTCCGCCGGGCACGGAGGTCATACGCAGCATTTT.

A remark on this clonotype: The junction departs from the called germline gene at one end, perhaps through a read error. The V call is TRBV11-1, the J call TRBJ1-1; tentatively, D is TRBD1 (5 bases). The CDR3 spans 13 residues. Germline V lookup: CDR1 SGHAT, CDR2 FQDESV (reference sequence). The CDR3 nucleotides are TGTGCCGGCAGCCGGGACTGCAACACTGAAACTTTCTTT. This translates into CAGSRDCNTETFF.